The 20 T cell receptor beta chains given below trace back to one sample, sequenced in a study of blood T cell repertoires in COVID-19. Here immunoSEQ multiplex PCR was the method, and the copy in TCRdb shows in-frame clones only, minus some. Of around 50,000 clones in the sample, 70% to 85% were seen once. Material for sequencing was peripheral blood. Source of these receptors: a man older than 75 with COVID-19, enrolled during active disease.

This chain uses TRBV6-2 or TRBV6-3 with TRBJ2-5; TRBD1 is a possible D gene (5 bases). This CDR3 is 16 amino acids long. Trimming pared 4 bases from V and 5 bases from J, leaving 20 bases between. In germline, CDR1 is MNHEY, CDR2 SVGEGT. Written as DNA, the CDR3 is TGTGCCAGCAGTTCACGGTGGGAAGGGGCCAGGGAGACCCAGTACTTC. This codes for CASSSRWEGARETQYF.

This chain links TRBV2 with TRBJ2-3, with TRBD2 as a possible D gene (5 bases). From germline, CDR1 is SNHLY and CDR2 FYNNEI. Trimming took off 5 bases at V and 2 bases at J, with 14 bases between the two ends. The CDR3 sequence is 15 residues long. In DNA, the CDR3 is TGTGCCAGCAGTAATCTAGCTTCACCCACAGATACGCAGTATTTT. Protein product: CASSNLASPTDTQYF.

The chain combines TRBV19 with TRBJ1-5; TRBD1 matches 8 bases. Trimming took 4 bases from V and 7 from J; bases not matched to a gene: 3. Germline V lookup: CDR1 LNHDA, CDR2 SQIVND (reference sequence). The CDR3 runs 13 residues. DNA of the CDR3: TGTGCCAGTAGTACCGACAGGGGCCAGCCCCAGCATTTT. This encodes CASSTDRGQPQHF. The full variable domain, completed using reference TRBV19 and TRBJ1-5, is DGGITQSPKYLFRKEGQNVTLSCEQNLNHDAMYWYRQDPGQGLRLIYYSQIVNDFQKGDIAEGYSVSREKKESFPLTVTSAQKNPTAFYLCASSTDRGQPQHFGDGTRLSIL.

The rearrangement joins TRBV7-3 to TRBJ2-5; 9 bases match TRBD2. The CDR3 contains 14 residues. Germline CDR1 and CDR2: SGHTA and FQGTGA. Trimming removed 5 bases from V and 5 bases from J; junction bases left unmatched: 6. For the CDR3, the DNA is TGTGCCAGCAGCCCGGGTAGCGGGGGTGAGACCCAGTACTTC. Amino acid sequence: CASSPGSGGETQYF.

The rearrangement joins TRBV27 to TRBJ1-5, with D possibly being TRBD1 (5 bases). Germline-derived CDR1 and CDR2 are MNHEY and SMNVEV (reference sequence). The CDR3 is 16 amino acids. Trimming left V 5 bases short and J 4 bases short, with 18 bases between. The DNA for the CDR3 is TGTGCCAGCAGTCCCAGTACTGGGGCGGCAAATCAGCCCCAGCATTTT. This translates into CASSPSTGAANQPQHF.

This chain joins TRBV6-5 and TRBJ1-4, with TRBD1 matching 11 bases. The CDR3 has 15 residues. V dropped 2 bases and J dropped 5; count of bases not matched to a gene: 1. Per germline, CDR1 MNHEY and CDR2 SVGAGI. The CDR3 DNA is TGTGCCAGCAGTTACGGGACAGGGGGAAATGAAAAACTGTTTTTT. Translated, it gives CASSYGTGGNEKLFF.

In its sample, this clone was seen once. V is TRBV24-1 and J is TRBJ2-5; perhaps TRBD2 as D (5 bases). The germline V and J ends were trimmed by 2 bases and 5 bases, with 11 bases remaining between them. The CDR3 sequence is 14 residues long. Germline V gene sequence: CDR1 KGHDR, CDR2 SFDVKD. The CDR3 DNA sequence: TGTGCCACCAGTGATTCGGGGATGGGGGAGACCCAGTACTTC. Its protein product is CATSDSGMGETQYF.

This chain connects TRBV27 to TRBJ1-5, with a tentative D call TRBD1 (6 bases). The germline CDR1 and CDR2 sequences are MNHEY and SMNVEV (reference sequence). V was cut by 6 bases and J by 5 bases, with 14 bases left in between. This CDR3 comprises 14 residues. CDR3 bases: TGTGCCAGCAGACCAACAGGGTTGCATCAGCCCCAGCATTTT. Translated, it gives CASRPTGLHQPQHF.

This chain uses TRBV7-2 with TRBJ2-7; D is perhaps TRBD2 (7 bases). The CDR3 contains 15 residues. V was cut by 5 bases and J by 0 bases, with 14 bases left in between. Germline lookup yields CDR1 SGHTA and CDR2 FQGNSA. CDR3 loop: CASSTGGPSSYEQYF. Written as DNA, the CDR3 is TGTGCCAGCAGCACCGGGGGGCCGAGCTCCTACGAGCAGTACTTC.

This clone was counted a few times. V and J are TRBV5-6 and TRBJ1-6; D is undetermined. Germline V gene lookup returns CDR1 SGHDT and CDR2 YYEEEE. V lost 3 bases and J 1 base, leaving 8 bases between the germline ends. The CDR3 runs 15 residues. The CDR3 sequence: CASSSRASYNSPLHF. The DNA for the CDR3 is TGTGCCAGCAGCTCGCGGGCTTCCTATAATTCACCCCTCCACTTT.

The chain carries TRBV6-6 and TRBJ2-7, with 7 bases that match TRBD2. After removal of 0 bases from V and 4 bases from J, the junction contained 6 bases not matched to a gene. Germline V lookup: CDR1 MNHNY, CDR2 SVGAGI (reference sequence). This CDR3 comprises 15 residues. The CDR3, as DNA: TGTGCCAGCAGTTACTCCGGCGGGAGTATTTACGAGCAGTACGTC. This sequence encodes CASSYSGGSIYEQYV.

This chain uses TRBV5-1 with TRBJ1-4, with TRBD1 matching over 10 bases. J gave up 4 bases and V 7 bases, and 7 bases lay outside the gene matches. The CDR3 length is 15 residues. Germline-derived CDR1 and CDR2 are SGHRS and YFSETQ. CDR3 residues: CASRGQGYDNEKLFF. The CDR3 DNA reads as TGCGCCAGCCGGGGACAGGGGTATGATAATGAAAAACTGTTTTTT.

This chain uses TRBV3-1 (or the pseudogene TRBV3-2) with TRBJ2-3; 7 bases map to TRBD1. J gave up 4 bases and V 3 bases, and 7 bases lay outside the gene matches. The CDR3 is made up of 15 amino acids. Germline-derived CDR1 and CDR2 are LGHDT and YNNKEL (reference sequence). For the CDR3, the DNA is TGTGCCAGCAGCCAGAGGGGGCCGGTCGCAGATACGCAGTATTTT. Its protein is CASSQRGPVADTQYF.

The chain carries TRBV9 and TRBJ2-5; D remains unclear. The germline gives CDR1 SGDLS, CDR2 YYNGEE. V lost 3 bases and J lost 5, with 11 bases in between. This CDR3 is built from 13 residues. The CDR3 coding sequence is TGTGCCAGCAGCGCGCGGCACGGCGAGACCCAGTACTTC. This translates into CASSARHGETQYF.

On this clone: This sequence may be a read error, since a much larger clone differs from it by one base. CDR3 in DNA: TGTGCCAGCAGTGCCCTCAGCGGGTCCTACGAGCAGTACGTC. Protein: CASSALSGSYEQYV. The gene calls are TRBV11-1 and TRBJ2-7, with D perhaps matching TRBD2 (6 bases). This CDR3 is built from 14 residues. CDR1 is SGHAT, CDR2 FQDESV, per germline (reference sequence). Trimming took off 6 bases at V and 1 base at J, with 13 bases between the two ends.

The chain couples TRBV28 to TRBJ1-1; TRBD1 agrees at 8 bases. The CDR3 runs 15 residues. CDR1 and CDR2 (germline): MDHEN, SYDVKM. Germline trimming cut 3 bases from V and 1 base from J; bases unmatched to any gene: 4. CDR3 sequence (DNA): TGTGCCAGCAGTTTCACGGGACAGGCGAACACTGAAGCTTTCTTT. Its protein is CASSFTGQANTEAFF.

This chain joins TRBV5-1 and TRBJ1-3, with no clear D. This CDR3 region has 14 residues. Germline CDR1 and CDR2: SGHRS and YFSETQ. With 0 bases removed from V and 4 bases from J, the gap between germline ends came to 8 bases. CDR3 amino acids: CASSLGYEGNTIYF. The CDR3 bases are TGCGCCAGCAGCTTGGGGTATGAGGGAAACACCATATATTTT.

The rearrangement uses TRBV28 and TRBJ1-6; D gene unclear. The V and J ends lost 2 bases and 9 bases respectively, with 11 bases between them. This CDR3 region has 14 residues. Germline CDR1 reads MDHEN; CDR2 reads SYDVKM. CDR3 sequence reads: CASSLRGPGSPLHF. In nucleotides, the CDR3 is TGTGCCAGCAGTTTACGAGGTCCGGGTTCACCCCTCCACTTT.

This clone was observed a few times. The chain has TRBV27 and TRBJ1-5; D gene uncertain. Germline CDR1 MNHEY, CDR2 SMNVEV (reference sequence). This CDR3 has 17 residues. Trimming took 4 bases from V and 0 from J, leaving 16 bases between them. The CDR3 sequence: CASSSTGWADSNQPQHF. The CDR3 DNA sequence: TGTGCCAGCAGTTCTACCGGCTGGGCAGATAGCAATCAGCCCCAGCATTTT.

This chain joins TRBV28 and TRBJ2-7; possible D gene TRBD1, 6 bases. This CDR3 contains 15 residues. Germline V gene lookup returns CDR1 MDHEN and CDR2 SYDVKM. V was pared by 7 bases and J by 6 bases, with 22 bases between. The chain's CDR3 is CASNPARGGSREQYF. CDR3 coding DNA: TGTGCCAGCAACCCCGCCAGGGGCGGTTCTCGCGAGCAGTACTTC.